The 11 T cell receptor beta chains presented below share a single source sample, sequenced in a study of control samples from healthy donors and cancer patients. The assay was immunoSEQ multiplex PCR, and TCRdb's table has in-frame clones only and misses some. The data contain approximately 140,000 clones, roughly nine tenths of them singletons. Source material: blood. All receptors derive from a woman in her 30s in good health.

The chain has TRBV6-6 and TRBJ1-3; TRBD1 might be the D (6 bases). The V end was cut by 6 bases, the J end by 0 bases, with 15 bases between. CDR1 and CDR2 (germline): MNHNY, SVGAGI (reference sequence). This CDR3 has 16 amino acids. CDR3 in amino acids: CASSAPGTISGNTIYF. The CDR3 DNA reads TGTGCCAGCAGCGCCCCCGGGACAATCTCTGGAAACACCATATATTTT.

The V and J genes are TRBV2 and TRBJ2-3; 15 bases align to TRBD2. Germline values: CDR1 SNHLY, CDR2 FYNNEI. The junction had 3 bases not matched to a gene; V was cut back by 7 bases and J by 4 bases. The CDR3 covers 15 residues. The DNA for the CDR3 is TGTGCCAGCATGCGGACTAGCGGGAGGGCAGATACGCAGTATTTT. Amino acids: CASMRTSGRADTQYF.

This clone has just one count. This chain connects TRBV6-5 to TRBJ2-7; 8 bases are shared with TRBD1. The CDR3 contains 16 residues. Germline loops: CDR1 MNHEY, CDR2 SVGAGI. V shed 4 bases, J shed 0 bases, and the junction held 8 bases outside the gene matches. For the CDR3, the DNA is TGTGCCAGCAGTTCCTTTGGGACAGGCGCCTCCTACGAGCAGTACTTC. Protein product: CASSSFGTGASYEQYF.

Details on this clone: This sample also contains other DNA sequences that code for the same CDR3. V gene TRBV29-1 combines with J gene TRBJ1-3; no definite D call. Germline CDR1 is SQVTM and CDR2 is ANQGSEA. The CDR3 contains 12 residues. The germline V and J ends were trimmed by 1 base and 1 base, with 2 bases remaining between them. The CDR3 DNA reads as TGCAGCGTTGAAGGGTCTGGAAACACCATATATTTT. Translation: CSVEGSGNTIYF. Supplemented by reference TRBV29-1 and TRBJ1-3, the full variable domain reads SAVISQKPSRDICQRGTSLTIQCQVDSQVTMMFWYRQQPGQSLTLIATANQGSEATYESGFVIDKFPISRPNLTFSTLTVSNMSPEDSSIYLCSVEGSGNTIYFGEGSWLTVV.

The chain's CDR3 is CASSSGTPIYGYTF. CDR3 nucleotide sequence: TGTGCCAGCAGTTCAGGGACCCCCATCTATGGCTACACCTTC. This chain joins TRBV28 and TRBJ1-2; tentative D call: TRBD1 (5 bases). Germline V CDR1 and CDR2: MDHEN, SYDVKM. This CDR3 region has 14 residues. V lost 4 bases and J 4 bases, leaving 13 bases between the germline ends.

The chain combines TRBV18 with TRBJ2-7; weak D call: TRBD1 (6 bases). Germline-derived CDR1 and CDR2 are KGHSH and LQKENI. V was pared by 3 bases and J by 6 bases, with 9 bases between. The CDR3 spans 12 residues. CDR3 protein: CASSPQGSEQYF. The CDR3 DNA is TGTGCCAGCTCACCCCAGGGGTCCGAGCAGTACTTC.

The chain joins TRBV6-1 to TRBJ1-2; D is undetermined. This CDR3 has 15 residues. Deletions cut 1 base from V and 8 bases from J, with 17 bases between. CDR1 and CDR2 (germline): MNHNS, SASEGT. The CDR3 sequence is CASSEGGFTPRGYTF. Here the CDR3 DNA reads TGTGCCAGCAGTGAAGGGGGATTTACTCCTCGCGGCTACACCTTC.

The V and J genes are TRBV6-5 and TRBJ1-2, with D hard to call. This CDR3 has 13 residues. CDR1 and CDR2 (germline): MNHEY, SVGAGI. Trimming took off 5 bases at V and 7 bases at J, with 14 bases between the two ends. The CDR3: CASSHLYDVGYTF. In DNA, the CDR3 is TGTGCCAGCAGTCACTTGTACGATGTTGGCTACACCTTC.

The genes are TRBV10-3 and TRBJ1-2, with a weak D call TRBD1 (5 bases). The CDR3 runs to 16 residues. Looked up from germline, CDR1 is ENHRY and CDR2 is SYGVKD. Trimming cost V 2 bases and J 4 bases, with 17 bases left between them. The CDR3 region has the DNA TGTGCCATCAGTGAGCCCGGTGGGGGGAATCCCTATGGCTACACCTTC. It is translated as CAISEPGGGNPYGYTF.

This chain links TRBV7-9 with TRBJ2-5; TRBD2 might be the D (6 bases). V was cut by 5 bases and J by 4 bases, with 14 bases left in between. Germline V lookup: CDR1 SEHNR, CDR2 FQNEAQ (reference sequence). The CDR3 is made up of 14 amino acids. Here the CDR3 DNA reads TGTGCCAGCAGCGAGCGGGCTGATGTAGAGACCCAGTACTTC. Translated: CASSERADVETQYF.

This clone was seen a single time. CDR3 coding DNA: TGCGCCAGCAGCTTGGGCCTTCTATACCCTCTGGGCAATGAGCAGTTCTTC. Translation gives CASSLGLLYPLGNEQFF. V is TRBV5-1 and J is TRBJ2-1; D not resolved. Germline-derived CDR1 and CDR2 are SGHRS and YFSETQ. The CDR3 runs 17 residues. V dropped 0 bases and J dropped 6 bases, with 19 bases sitting between them. Complete variable domain (other parts from reference TRBV5-1 and TRBJ2-1): KAGVTQTPRYLIKTRGQQVTLSCSPISGHRSVSWYQQTPGQGLQFLFEYFSETQRNKGNFPGRFSGRQFSNSRSEMNVSTLELGDSALYLCASSLGLLYPLGNEQFFGPGTRLTVL.